The clone carrying this T cell receptor (beta chain) showed up many times. Its cognate antigen is unknown. TCR beta CDR3 regions were amplified from RNA. Carried out on the TCR CDR3, a first-round RT-PCR used the HTBI primer set. A single record per CDR3 protein comes from TCRdb applying MiXCR to the multiplex PCR reads. The data contain 500,000 or so distinct CDR3 sequences, under 20% of them singletons. The CDR3 has 15 residues. Germline loops: CDR1 SGHAT, CDR2 FQDESV (reference sequence). V lost 3 bases and J 2 bases, leaving 13 bases between the germline ends. These data come from a study of T cells in Graves' hyperthyroidism and ophthalmopathy. Study observations and caveats: The majority of expanded thyroid clonotypes above 0.001 also appeared in blood.

This receptor was identified in a woman aged 18-29 years with Graves' ophthalmopathy. The gene calls are TRBV11-1 and TRBJ2-5; D uncertain. The material sequenced was blood. CDR3 nucleotides: TGTGCCAGCAGCTTTTCGACCTTATATCAAGAGACCCAGTACTTC. Protein product: CASSFSTLYQETQYF.